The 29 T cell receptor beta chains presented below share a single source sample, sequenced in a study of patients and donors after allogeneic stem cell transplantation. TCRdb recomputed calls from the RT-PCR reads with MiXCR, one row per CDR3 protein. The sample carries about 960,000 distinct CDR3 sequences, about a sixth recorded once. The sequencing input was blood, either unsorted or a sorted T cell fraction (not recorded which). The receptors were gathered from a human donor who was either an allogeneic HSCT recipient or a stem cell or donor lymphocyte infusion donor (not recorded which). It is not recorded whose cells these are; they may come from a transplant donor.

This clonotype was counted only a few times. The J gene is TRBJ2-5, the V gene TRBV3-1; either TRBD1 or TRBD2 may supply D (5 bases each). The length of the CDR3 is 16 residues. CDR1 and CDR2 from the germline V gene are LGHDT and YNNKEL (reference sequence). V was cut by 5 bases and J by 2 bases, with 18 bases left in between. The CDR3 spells CASSSRRPGLQETQYF. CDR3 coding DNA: TGTGCCAGCAGCTCGAGGAGACCGGGGCTTCAAGAGACCCAGTACTTC.

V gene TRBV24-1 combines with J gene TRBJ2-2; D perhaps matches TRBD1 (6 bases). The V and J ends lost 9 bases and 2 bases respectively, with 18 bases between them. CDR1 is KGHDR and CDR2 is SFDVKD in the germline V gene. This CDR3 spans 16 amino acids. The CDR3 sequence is CATARRIGTNTGELFF. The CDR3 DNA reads TGTGCCACCGCCCGCCGCATAGGGACAAACACCGGGGAGCTGTTTTTT.

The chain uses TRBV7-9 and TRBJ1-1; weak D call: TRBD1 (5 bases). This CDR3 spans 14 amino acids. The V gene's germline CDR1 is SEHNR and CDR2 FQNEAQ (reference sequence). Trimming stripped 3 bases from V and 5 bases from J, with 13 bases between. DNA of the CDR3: TGTGCCAGCAGCTTTCTGCAGGGTGAAACTGAAGCTTTCTTT. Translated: CASSFLQGETEAFF.

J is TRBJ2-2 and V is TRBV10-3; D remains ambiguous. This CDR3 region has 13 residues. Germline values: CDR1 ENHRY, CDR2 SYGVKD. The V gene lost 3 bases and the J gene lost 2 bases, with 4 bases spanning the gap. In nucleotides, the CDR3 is TGTGCCATCAGTGACTCCAACACCGGGGAGCTGTTTTTT. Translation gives CAISDSNTGELFF.

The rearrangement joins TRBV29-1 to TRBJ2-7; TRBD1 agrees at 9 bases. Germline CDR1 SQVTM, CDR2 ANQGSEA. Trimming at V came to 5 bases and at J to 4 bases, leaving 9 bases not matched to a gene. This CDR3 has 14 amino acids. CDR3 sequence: CSVSLDRGRYEQYF. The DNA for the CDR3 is TGCAGCGTTTCCTTGGACAGGGGCAGGTACGAGCAGTACTTC.

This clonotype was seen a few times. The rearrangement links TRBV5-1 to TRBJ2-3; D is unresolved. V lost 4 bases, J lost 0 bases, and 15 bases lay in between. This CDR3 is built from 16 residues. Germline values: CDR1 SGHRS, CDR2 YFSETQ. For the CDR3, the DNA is TGCGCCAGCAGCCGCGACAATTCGGCTAGCACAGATACGCAGTATTTT. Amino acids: CASSRDNSASTDTQYF.

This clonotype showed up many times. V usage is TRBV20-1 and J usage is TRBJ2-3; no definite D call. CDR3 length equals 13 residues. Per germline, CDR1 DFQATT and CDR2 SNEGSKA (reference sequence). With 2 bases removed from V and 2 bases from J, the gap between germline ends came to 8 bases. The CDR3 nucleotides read TGCAGTGCTAGACCCCCGGTCACAGATACGCAGTATTTT. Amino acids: CSARPPVTDTQYF.

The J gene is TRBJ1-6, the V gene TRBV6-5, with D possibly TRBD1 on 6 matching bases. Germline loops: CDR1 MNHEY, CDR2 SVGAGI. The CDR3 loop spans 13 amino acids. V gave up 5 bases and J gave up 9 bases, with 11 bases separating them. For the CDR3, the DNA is TGTGCCAGCAGTACTCGAGGGGGTTCACCCCTCCACTTT. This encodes CASSTRGGSPLHF.

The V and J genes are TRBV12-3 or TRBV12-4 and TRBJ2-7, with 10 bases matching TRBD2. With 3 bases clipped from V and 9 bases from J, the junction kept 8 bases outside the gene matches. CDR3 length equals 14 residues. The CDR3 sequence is CASSFLASGGTQYF. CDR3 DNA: TGTGCCAGCAGTTTCTTAGCTAGCGGGGGTACGCAGTACTTC.

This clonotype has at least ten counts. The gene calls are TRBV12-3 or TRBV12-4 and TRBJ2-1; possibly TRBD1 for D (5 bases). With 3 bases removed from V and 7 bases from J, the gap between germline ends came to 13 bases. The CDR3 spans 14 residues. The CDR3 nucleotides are TGTGCCAGCAGTTTGTATGGGGCAAATAATGAGCAGTTCTTC. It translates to CASSLYGANNEQFF.

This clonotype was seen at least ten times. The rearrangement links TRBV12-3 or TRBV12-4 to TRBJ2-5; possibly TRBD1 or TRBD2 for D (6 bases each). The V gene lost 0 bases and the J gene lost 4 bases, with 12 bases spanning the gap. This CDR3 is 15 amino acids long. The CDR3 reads CASSLATGAVETQYF. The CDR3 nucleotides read TGTGCCAGCAGTTTAGCGACGGGGGCGGTAGAGACCCAGTACTTC.

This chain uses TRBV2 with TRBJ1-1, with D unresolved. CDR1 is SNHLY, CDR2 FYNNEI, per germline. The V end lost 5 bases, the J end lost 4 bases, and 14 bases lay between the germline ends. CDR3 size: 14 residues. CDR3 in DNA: TGTGCCAGCAGTCCGACTCGATGGGTCACTGAAGCTTTCTTT. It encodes CASSPTRWVTEAFF. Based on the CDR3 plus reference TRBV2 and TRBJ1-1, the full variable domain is EPEVTQTPSHQVTQMGQEVILRCVPISNHLYFYWYRQILGQKVEFLVSFYNNEISEKSEIFDDQFSVERPDGSNFTLKIRSTKLEDSAMYFCASSPTRWVTEAFFGQGTRLTVV.

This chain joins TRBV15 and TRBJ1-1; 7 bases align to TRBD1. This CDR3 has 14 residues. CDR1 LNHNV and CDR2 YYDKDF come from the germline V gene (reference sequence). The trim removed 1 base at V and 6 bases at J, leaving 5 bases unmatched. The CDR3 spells CATSRGQGVAEAFF. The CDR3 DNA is TGTGCCACCAGCAGAGGACAGGGCGTCGCTGAAGCTTTCTTT.

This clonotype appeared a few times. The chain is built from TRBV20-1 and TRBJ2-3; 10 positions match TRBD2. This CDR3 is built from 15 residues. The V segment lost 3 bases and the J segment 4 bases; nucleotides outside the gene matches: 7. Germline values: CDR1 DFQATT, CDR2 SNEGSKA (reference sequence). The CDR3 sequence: CSARVSGGAADTQYF. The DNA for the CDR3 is TGCAGTGCTAGGGTCAGCGGGGGGGCCGCAGATACGCAGTATTTT.

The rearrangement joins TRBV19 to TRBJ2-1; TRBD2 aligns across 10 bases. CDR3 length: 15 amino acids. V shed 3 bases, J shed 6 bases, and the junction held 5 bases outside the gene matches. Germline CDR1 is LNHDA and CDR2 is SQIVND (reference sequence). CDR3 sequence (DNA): TGTGCCAGTAGTATTACTAGCGGGAAGGCCAATGAGCAGTTCTTC. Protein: CASSITSGKANEQFF.

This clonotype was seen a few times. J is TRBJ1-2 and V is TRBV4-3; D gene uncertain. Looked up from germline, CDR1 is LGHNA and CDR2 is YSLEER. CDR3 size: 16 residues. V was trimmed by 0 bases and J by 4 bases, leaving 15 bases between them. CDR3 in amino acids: CASSQEAGVKSYGYTF. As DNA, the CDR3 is TGCGCCAGCAGCCAAGAAGCTGGGGTGAAGTCCTATGGCTACACCTTC.

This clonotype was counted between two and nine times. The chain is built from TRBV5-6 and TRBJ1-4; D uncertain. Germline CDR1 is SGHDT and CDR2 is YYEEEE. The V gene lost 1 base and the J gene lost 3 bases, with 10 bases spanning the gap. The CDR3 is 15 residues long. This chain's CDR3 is CASSLNWEANEKLFF. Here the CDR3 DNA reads TGTGCCAGCAGCTTGAACTGGGAAGCTAATGAAAAACTGTTTTTT. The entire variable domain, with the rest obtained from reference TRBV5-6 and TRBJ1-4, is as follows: DAGVTQSPTHLIKTRGQQVTLRCSPKSGHDTVSWYQQALGQGPQFIFQYYEEEERQRGNFPDRFSGHQFPNYSSELNVNALLLGDSALYLCASSLNWEANEKLFFGSGTQLSVL.

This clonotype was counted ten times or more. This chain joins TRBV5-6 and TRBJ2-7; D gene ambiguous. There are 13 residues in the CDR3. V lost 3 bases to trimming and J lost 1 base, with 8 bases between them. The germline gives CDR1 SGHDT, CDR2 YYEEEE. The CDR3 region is CASSSYRSYEQYF. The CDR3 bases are TGTGCCAGCAGCTCCTACAGATCCTACGAGCAGTACTTC.

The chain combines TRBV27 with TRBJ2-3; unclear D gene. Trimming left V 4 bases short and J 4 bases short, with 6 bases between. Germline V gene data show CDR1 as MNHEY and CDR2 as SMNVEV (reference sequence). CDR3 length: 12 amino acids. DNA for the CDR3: TGTGCCAGCAGTTCAGCCCCAGATACGCAGTATTTT. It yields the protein CASSSAPDTQYF.

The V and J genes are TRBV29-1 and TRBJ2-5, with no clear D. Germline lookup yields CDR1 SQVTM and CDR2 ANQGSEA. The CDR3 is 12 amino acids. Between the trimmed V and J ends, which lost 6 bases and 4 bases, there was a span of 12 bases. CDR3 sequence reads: CSVAGLGETQYF. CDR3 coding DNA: TGCAGCGTCGCAGGTTTAGGAGAGACCCAGTACTTC. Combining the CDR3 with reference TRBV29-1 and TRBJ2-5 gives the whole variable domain SAVISQKPSRDICQRGTSLTIQCQVDSQVTMMFWYRQQPGQSLTLIATANQGSEATYESGFVIDKFPISRPNLTFSTLTVSNMSPEDSSIYLCSVAGLGETQYFGPGTRLLVL.

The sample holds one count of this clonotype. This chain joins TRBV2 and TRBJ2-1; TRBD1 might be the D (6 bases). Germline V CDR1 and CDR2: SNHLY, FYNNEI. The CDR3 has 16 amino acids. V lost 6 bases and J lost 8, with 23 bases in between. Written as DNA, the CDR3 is TGTGCCAGCAGCGTAATGGGGGCTAGAGGGAGCGATGAGCAGTTCTTC. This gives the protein CASSVMGARGSDEQFF.

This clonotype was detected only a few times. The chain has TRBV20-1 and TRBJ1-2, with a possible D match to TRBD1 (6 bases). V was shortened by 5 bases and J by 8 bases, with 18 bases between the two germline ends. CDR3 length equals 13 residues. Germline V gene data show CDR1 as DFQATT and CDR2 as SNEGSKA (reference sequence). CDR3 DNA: TGCAGTGCTGGAAAGAGACAGGCACAAGGCTACACCTTC. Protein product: CSAGKRQAQGYTF.

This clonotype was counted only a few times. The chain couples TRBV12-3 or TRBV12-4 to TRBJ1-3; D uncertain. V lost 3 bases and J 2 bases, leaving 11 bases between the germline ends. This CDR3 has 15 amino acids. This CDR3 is CASSLGQHPGNTIYF. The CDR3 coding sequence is TGTGCCAGCAGTTTGGGCCAGCATCCTGGAAACACCATATATTTT.

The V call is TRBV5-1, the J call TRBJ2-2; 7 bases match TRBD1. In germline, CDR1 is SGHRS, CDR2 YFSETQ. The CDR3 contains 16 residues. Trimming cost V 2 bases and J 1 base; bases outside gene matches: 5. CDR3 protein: CASSLVAGGNTGELFF. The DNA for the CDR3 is TGCGCCAGCAGCTTAGTTGCAGGGGGGAACACCGGGGAGCTGTTTTTT. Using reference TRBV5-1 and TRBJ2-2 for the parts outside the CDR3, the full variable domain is KAGVTQTPRYLIKTRGQQVTLSCSPISGHRSVSWYQQTPGQGLQFLFEYFSETQRNKGNFPGRFSGRQFSNSRSEMNVSTLELGDSALYLCASSLVAGGNTGELFFGEGSRLTVL.

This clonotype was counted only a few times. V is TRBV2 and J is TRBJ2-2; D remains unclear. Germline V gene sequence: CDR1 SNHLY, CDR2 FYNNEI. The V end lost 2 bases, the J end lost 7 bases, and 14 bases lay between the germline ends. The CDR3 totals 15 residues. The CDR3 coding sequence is TGTGCCAGCAGTGAACTAGTCGTGGTCGTCGGGGAGCTGTTTTTT. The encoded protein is CASSELVVVVGELFF.

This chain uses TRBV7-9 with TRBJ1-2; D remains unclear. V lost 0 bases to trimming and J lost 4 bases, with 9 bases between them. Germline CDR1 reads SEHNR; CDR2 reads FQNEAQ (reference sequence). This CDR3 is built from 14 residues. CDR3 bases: TGTGCCAGCAGCTTAGCTGAAACCCCCTATGGCTACACCTTC. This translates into CASSLAETPYGYTF.

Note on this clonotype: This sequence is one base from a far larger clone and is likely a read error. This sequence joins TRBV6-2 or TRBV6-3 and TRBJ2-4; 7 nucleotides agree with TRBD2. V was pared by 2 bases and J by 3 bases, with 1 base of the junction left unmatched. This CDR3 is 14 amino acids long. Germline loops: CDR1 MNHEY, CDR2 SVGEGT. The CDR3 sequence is CASSYGGGKNIQYF. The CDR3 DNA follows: TGTGCCAGCAGTTACGGGGGGGGCAAAAACATTCAGTACTTC.

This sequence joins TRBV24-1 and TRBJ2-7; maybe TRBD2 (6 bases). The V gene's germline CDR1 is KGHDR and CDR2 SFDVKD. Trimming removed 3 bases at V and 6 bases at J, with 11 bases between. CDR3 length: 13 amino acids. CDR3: CATSDPGVGEQYF. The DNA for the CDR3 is TGTGCCACCAGTGATCCGGGGGTGGGCGAGCAGTACTTC.

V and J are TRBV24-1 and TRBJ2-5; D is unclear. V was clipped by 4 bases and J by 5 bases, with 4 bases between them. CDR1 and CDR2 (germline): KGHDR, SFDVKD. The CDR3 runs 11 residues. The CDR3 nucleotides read TGTGCCACCAGTGAAAGGGAGACCCAGTACTTC. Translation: CATSERETQYF.